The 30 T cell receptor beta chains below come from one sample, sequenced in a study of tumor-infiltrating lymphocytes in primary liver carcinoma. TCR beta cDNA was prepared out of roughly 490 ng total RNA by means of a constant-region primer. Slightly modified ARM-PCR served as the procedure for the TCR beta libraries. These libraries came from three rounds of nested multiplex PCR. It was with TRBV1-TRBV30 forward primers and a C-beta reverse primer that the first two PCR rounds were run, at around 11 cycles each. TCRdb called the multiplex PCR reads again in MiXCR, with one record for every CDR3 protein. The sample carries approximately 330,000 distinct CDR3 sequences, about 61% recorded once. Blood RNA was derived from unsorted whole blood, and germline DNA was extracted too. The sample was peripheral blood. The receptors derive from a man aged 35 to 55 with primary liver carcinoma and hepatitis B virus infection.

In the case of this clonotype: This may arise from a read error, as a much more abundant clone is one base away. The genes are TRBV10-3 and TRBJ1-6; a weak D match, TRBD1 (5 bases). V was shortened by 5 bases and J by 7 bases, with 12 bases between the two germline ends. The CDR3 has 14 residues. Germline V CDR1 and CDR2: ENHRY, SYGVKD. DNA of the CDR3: TGTGCCATCAGTAACAGGATCGAGAATTCACCCCTCCACTTT. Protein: CAISNRIENSPLHF.

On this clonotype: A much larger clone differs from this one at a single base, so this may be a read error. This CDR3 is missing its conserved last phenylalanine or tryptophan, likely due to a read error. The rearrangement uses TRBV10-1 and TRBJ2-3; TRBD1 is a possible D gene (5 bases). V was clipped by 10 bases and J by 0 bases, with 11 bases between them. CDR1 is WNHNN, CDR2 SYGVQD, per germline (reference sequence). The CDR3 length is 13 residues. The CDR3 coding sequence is TGCGCCACCTCGGACACTAGCACAGATACGCAGTATCTT. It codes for CATSDTSTDTQYL.

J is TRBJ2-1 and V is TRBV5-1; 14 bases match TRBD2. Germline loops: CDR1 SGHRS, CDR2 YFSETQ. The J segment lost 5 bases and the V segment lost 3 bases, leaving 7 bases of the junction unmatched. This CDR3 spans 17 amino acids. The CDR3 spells CASSSQSGLAGDNEQFF. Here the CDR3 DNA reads TGCGCCAGCAGCTCCCAATCGGGACTAGCGGGAGACAATGAGCAGTTCTTC.

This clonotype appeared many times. The CDR3 spells CASSQDAWQYNEQFF. CDR3 nucleotides: TGCGCCAGCAGCCAAGATGCGTGGCAGTACAATGAGCAGTTCTTC. This chain joins TRBV4-1 and TRBJ2-1, with D unclear. This CDR3 region has 15 residues. V was cut by 0 bases and J by 4 bases, with 10 bases left in between. CDR1 and CDR2 (germline): MGHRA, YSYEKL.

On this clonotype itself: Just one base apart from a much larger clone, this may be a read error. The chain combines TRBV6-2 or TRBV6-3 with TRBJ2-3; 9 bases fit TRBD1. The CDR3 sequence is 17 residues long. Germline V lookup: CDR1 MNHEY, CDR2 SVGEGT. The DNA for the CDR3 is TGTACCAGCAGTTACTCGAGACAGGGGGTCGTCACAGATACGCAGTATTTT. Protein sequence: CTSSYSRQGVVTDTQYF.

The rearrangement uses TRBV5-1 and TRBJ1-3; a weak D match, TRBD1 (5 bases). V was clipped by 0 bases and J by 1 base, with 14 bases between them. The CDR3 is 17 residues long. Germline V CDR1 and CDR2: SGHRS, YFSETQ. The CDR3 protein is CASSLEAETVSGNTIYF. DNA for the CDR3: TGCGCCAGCAGCTTGGAAGCCGAGACAGTGTCTGGAAACACCATATATTTT.

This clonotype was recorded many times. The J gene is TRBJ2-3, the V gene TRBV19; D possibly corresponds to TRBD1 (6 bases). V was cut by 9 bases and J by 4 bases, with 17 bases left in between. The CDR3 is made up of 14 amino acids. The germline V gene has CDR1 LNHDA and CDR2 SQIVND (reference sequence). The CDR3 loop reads CASHRVRGADTQYF. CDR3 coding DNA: TGTGCCAGCCACAGGGTCAGAGGGGCAGATACGCAGTATTTT.

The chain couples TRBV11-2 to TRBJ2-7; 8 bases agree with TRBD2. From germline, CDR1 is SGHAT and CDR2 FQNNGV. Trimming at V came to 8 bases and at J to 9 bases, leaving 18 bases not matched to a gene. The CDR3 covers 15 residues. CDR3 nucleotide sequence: TGTGCCAGCTGTATAGGATCCAGCGGGGGCGTTACGCAGTACTTC. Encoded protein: CASCIGSSGGVTQYF.

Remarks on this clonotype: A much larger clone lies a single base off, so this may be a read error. CDR3 amino acids: CASSLTGASYELYF. Here the CDR3 DNA reads TGTGCCAGCAGCTTGACAGGGGCCTCCTACGAGCTGTACTTC. The rearrangement uses TRBV5-5 and TRBJ2-7; 7 bases map to TRBD1. Looked up from germline, CDR1 is SGHKS and CDR2 is YYEKEE (reference sequence). CDR3 length: 14 amino acids.

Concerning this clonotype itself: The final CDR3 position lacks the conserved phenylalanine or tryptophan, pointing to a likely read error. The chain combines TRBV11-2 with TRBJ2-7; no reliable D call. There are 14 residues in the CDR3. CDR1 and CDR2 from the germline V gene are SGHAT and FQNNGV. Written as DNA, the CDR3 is TGTGCAAGCAGCCCCTCCGGGTTAGGCTACGAGCAGTACATC. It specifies CASSPSGLGYEQYI.

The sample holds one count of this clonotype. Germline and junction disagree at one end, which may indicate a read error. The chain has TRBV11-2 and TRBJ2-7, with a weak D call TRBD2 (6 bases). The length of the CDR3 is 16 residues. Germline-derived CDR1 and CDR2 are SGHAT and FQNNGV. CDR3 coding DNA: TGTGTCAGCAGCCCCGGGGTGGGCAGGGACTCCTACGAGCAATACTTC. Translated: CVSSPGVGRDSYEQYF. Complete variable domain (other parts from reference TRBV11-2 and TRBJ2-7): EAGVAQSPRYKIIEKRQSVAFWCNPISGHATLYWYQQILGQGPKLLIQFQNNGVVDDSQLPKDRFSAERLKGVDSTLKIQPAKLEDSAVYLCVSSPGVGRDSYEQYFGPGTRLTVT.

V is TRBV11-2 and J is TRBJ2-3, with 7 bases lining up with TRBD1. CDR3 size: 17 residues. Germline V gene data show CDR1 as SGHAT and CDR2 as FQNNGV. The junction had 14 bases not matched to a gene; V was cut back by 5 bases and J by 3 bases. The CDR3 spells CASSASGGAGTTDTQYF. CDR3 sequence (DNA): TGTGCCAGCAGCGCATCAGGGGGTGCCGGAACGACAGATACGCAGTATTTT.

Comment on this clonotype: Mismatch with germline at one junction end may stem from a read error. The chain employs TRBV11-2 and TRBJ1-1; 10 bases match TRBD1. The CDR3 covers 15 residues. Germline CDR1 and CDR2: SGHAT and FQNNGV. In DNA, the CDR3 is TGTGCCAGCAACTTAGAAGACAGGGGGCCCACTGAAGCTTTCTTT. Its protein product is CASNLEDRGPTEAFF.

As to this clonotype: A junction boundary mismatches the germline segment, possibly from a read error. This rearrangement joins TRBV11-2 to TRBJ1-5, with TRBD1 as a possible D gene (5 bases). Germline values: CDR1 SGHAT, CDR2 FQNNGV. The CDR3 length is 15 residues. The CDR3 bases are TGTGCCAGCAGCTTAGGCTCGACAGCCAATCGGCCCCAGCATTTT. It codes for CASSLGSTANRPQHF.

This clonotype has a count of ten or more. The CDR3 DNA reads TGTGCCAGCAGTTCGCCACCGAATGAGCAGTTCTTC. Its protein product is CASSSPPNEQFF. The genes are TRBV12-3 or TRBV12-4 and TRBJ2-1, with D unresolved. V lost 4 bases and J 7 bases, leaving 8 bases between the germline ends. The CDR3 covers 12 residues.

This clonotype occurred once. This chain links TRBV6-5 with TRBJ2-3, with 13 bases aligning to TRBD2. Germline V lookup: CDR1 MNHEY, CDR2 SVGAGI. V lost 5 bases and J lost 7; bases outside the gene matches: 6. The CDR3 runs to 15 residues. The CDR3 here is CASSQGLAGAYTQYF. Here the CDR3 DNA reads TGTGCCAGCAGTCAAGGACTAGCGGGAGCATATACGCAGTATTTT.

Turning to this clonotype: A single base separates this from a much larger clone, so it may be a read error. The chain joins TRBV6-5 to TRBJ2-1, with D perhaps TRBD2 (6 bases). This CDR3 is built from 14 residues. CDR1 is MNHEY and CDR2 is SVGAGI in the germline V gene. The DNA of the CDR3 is TGTGCCAGCAAGGGAGGTAGCTCCTACAATAAGCAGTTCTTC. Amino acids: CASKGGSSYNKQFF.

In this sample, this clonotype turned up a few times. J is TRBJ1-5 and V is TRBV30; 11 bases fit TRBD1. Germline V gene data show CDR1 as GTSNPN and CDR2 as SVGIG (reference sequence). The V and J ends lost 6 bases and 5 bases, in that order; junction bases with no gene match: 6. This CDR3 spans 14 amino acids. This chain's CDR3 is CACDTGQGDQPQHF. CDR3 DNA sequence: TGTGCCTGCGATACGGGACAGGGGGATCAGCCCCAGCATTTT.

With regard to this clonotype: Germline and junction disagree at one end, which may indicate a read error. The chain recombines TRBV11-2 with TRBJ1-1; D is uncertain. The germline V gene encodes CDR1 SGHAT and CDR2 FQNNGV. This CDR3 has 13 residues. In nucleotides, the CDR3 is TGTGCCAGCAGCGTAGGGTTGCATACTAAAGCTTTCTTC. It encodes CASSVGLHTKAFF.

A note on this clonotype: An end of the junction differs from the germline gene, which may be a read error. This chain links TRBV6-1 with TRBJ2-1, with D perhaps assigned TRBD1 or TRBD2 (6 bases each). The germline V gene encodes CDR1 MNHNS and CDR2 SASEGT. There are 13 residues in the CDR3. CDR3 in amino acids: CSSGFGGDNKQFF. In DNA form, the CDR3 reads TGTTCCAGCGGATTTGGAGGGGACAATAAGCAGTTCTTC.

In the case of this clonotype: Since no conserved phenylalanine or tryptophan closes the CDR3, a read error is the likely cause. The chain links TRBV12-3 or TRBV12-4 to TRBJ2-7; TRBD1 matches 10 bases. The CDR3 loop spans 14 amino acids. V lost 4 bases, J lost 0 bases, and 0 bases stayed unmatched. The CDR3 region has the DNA TGTGCCAGCAGTTGGACAGGGGGCTCCTACGAGCAGTACTCC. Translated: CASSWTGGSYEQYS.

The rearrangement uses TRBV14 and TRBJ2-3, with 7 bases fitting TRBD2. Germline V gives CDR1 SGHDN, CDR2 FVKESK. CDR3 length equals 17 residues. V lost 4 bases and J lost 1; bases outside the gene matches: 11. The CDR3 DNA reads TGTGCCAGCAGCCGCAGGGAGGGTAGTAGAGGCACAGATACGCAGTATTTT. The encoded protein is CASSRREGSRGTDTQYF. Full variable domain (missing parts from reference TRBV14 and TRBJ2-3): EAGVTQFPSHSVIEKGQTVTLRCDPISGHDNLYWYRRVMGKEIKFLLHFVKESKQDESGMPNNRFLAERTGGTYSTLKVQPAELEDSGVYFCASSRREGSRGTDTQYFGPGTRLTVL.

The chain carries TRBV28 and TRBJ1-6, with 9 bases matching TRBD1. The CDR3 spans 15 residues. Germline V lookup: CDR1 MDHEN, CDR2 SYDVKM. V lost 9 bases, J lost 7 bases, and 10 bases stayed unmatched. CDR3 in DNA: TGTGCCAGTAGCTTGACCGGGACAGGGAATTCACCCCTCCACTTT. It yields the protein CASSLTGTGNSPLHF.

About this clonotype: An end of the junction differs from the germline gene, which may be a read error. This CDR3 is CASSPTVMNIEAFF. In DNA form, the CDR3 reads TGTGCCAGCAGCCCGACTGTAATGAACATTGAAGCTTTCTTT. The chain carries TRBV11-2 and TRBJ1-1; no firm D call. The CDR3 has 14 residues. From germline, CDR1 is SGHAT and CDR2 FQNNGV.

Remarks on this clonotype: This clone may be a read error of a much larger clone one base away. This CDR3 reads CGSSAGGQGARQPQHF. The CDR3 DNA reads as TGTGGCAGCAGTGCAGGGGGACAGGGGGCTCGGCAGCCCCAGCATTTT. J is TRBJ1-5 and V is TRBV6-1; 12 bases map to TRBD1. This CDR3 comprises 16 residues. Germline V gene data show CDR1 as MNHNS and CDR2 as SASEGT.

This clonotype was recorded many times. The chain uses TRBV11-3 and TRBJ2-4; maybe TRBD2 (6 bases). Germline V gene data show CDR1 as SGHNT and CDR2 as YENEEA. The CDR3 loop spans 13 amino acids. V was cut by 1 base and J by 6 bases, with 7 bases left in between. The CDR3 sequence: CASSLGRGNIQYF. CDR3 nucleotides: TGTGCCAGCAGCTTAGGGAGGGGAAACATTCAGTACTTC.

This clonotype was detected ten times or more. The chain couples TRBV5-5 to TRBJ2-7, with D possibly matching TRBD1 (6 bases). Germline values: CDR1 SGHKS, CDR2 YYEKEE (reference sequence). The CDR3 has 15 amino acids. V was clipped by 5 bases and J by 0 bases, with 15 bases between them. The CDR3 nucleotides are TGTGCCAGCAGACGGACAGATGACCCCTCCTACGAGCAGTACTTC. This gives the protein CASRRTDDPSYEQYF.

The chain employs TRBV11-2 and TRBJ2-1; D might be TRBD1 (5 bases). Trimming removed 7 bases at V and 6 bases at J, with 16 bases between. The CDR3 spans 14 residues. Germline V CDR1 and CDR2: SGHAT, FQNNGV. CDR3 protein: CASNYGRVRNEQFF. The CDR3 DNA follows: TGTGCCAGCAACTATGGCAGGGTGCGCAATGAGCAGTTCTTC.

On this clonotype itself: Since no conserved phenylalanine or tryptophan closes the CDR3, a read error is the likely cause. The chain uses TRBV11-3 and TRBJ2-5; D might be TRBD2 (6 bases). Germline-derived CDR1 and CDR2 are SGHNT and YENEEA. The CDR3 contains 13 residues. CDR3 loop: CANSFVAEETQYS. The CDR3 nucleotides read TGTGCCAACAGCTTTGTAGCGGAGGAGACCCAGTACTCC.

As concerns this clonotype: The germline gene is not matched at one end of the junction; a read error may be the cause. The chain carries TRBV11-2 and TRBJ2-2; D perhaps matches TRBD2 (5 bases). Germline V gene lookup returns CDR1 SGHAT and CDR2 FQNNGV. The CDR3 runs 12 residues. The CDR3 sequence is CTSGSGPREVFF. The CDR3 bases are TGTACCAGCGGCTCCGGACCCCGAGAGGTGTTTTTT. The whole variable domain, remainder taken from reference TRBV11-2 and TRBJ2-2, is EAGVAQSPRYKIIEKRQSVAFWCNPISGHATLYWYQQILGQGPKLLIQFQNNGVVDDSQLPKDRFSAERLKGVDSTLKIQPAKLEDSAVYLCTSGSGPREVFFGEGSRLTVL.